The 29 T cell receptor beta chains below were found in one sample sequenced in a study of CD8+CD57+ T cells in acquired aplastic anemia. The authors sequenced patients whose flow cytometry had shown CD8+CD57+ cell expansion. The study profiled TCR beta VDJ and CDR3 using genomic DNA as template. One entry per CDR3 protein, called by TCRdb with MiXCR from the reads. The table records 200,000 to 300,000 distinct CDR3 sequences, roughly 80% of them present only once. The sequencing sample was made of sorted CD4+, CD8+, or CD8+CD57+ T cells (not recorded which) from PBMCs. The receptors were sampled from a human donor with aplastic anemia.

A word on this clonotype: Relative to the germline gene, one junction end is altered; a read error may explain this. This chain uses TRBV7-2 with TRBJ2-3, with a possible D match to TRBD2 (6 bases). Germline V gene sequence: CDR1 SGHTA, CDR2 FQGNSA. The length of the CDR3 is 14 residues. DNA for the CDR3: TGTGCCAGCAGCTTAGCGGGAGGCGCCGAAGCGACGCATTTT. Its protein is CASSLAGGAEATHF.

Worth noting for this clonotype: The junction shows a germline mismatch at one end, possibly a read error. The chain has TRBV7-4 and TRBJ1-1; unclear D gene. The germline CDR1 and CDR2 sequences are SGHVT and SQSDAQ. This CDR3 is built from 14 residues. The CDR3 loop reads CASSPYVTDTQDFF. In DNA, the CDR3 is TGTGCCAGCAGCCCCTACGTCACAGATACGCAGGATTTTTTT.

In regard to this clonotype: At one of its ends the junction is not consistent with the germline gene, which may arise from a read error. The rearrangement links TRBV7-9 to TRBJ1-2, with D tentatively TRBD1 (6 bases). The CDR3 sequence is 13 residues long. Germline V gene data show CDR1 as SEHNR and CDR2 as FQNEAQ (reference sequence). The CDR3 loop is CASSPQGRDNEQF. The CDR3 coding sequence is TGTGCCAGCAGCCCACAGGGTAGGGACAATGAGCAGTTC.

This clonotype showed up just a few times. This may come from a read error, since a much larger clone is one base off. The chain couples TRBV7-8 to TRBJ2-7; no definite D call. Germline CDR1 and CDR2: SGHVS and FQNEAQ. The CDR3 is 14 amino acids. In DNA form, the CDR3 reads TGTGCCAGCAGCTTACCGGGCGGACCCTATACGCAGTATTTC. This translates into CASSLPGGPYTQYF.

This chain links TRBV29-1 with TRBJ1-2; D gene unclear. This CDR3 comprises 11 residues. Trimming left V 0 bases short and J 2 bases short, with 1 base between. Germline V lookup: CDR1 SQVTM, CDR2 ANQGSEA. The CDR3 DNA reads TGCAGCGTTGAAGACAACTATGGCTACACCTTC. This encodes CSVEDNYGYTF.

This clonotype has at least ten counts. This chain uses TRBV27 with TRBJ2-2, with D tentatively TRBD2 (5 bases). The germline gives CDR1 MNHEY, CDR2 SMNVEV (reference sequence). V was pared by 7 bases and J by 4 bases, with 10 bases between. This CDR3 spans 13 amino acids. The CDR3 DNA reads as TGTGCCAGCACTCCGGGGTCCACCGGGGAGCTGTTTTTT. Protein: CASTPGSTGELFF.

As regards this clonotype: The junction differs from germline at one of its ends, possibly a read error. V and J are TRBV7-8 and TRBJ1-1; no definite D call. The germline V gene encodes CDR1 SGHVS and CDR2 FQNEAQ. The CDR3 loop spans 16 amino acids. The chain's CDR3 is CASSVAGRPDTQYAFF. Here the CDR3 DNA reads TGTGCCAGCAGCGTAGCGGGGAGACCCGATACGCAGTATGCTTTCTTT. The complete variable domain, with remaining parts taken from reference TRBV7-8 and TRBJ1-1, reads GAGVSQSPRYKVAKRGQDVALRCDPISGHVSLFWYQQALGQGPEFLTYFQNEAQLDKSGLPSDRFFAERPEGSVSTLKIQRTQQEDSAVYLCASSVAGRPDTQYAFFGQGTRLTVV.

Note on this clonotype: An end of the junction differs from the germline gene, which may be a read error. V is TRBV15 and J is TRBJ2-3, with D perhaps assigned TRBD1 or TRBD2 (6 bases each). Germline CDR1 is LNHNV and CDR2 is YYDKDF (reference sequence). The CDR3 has 14 amino acids. The CDR3 here is CATSLGGGPYTQYF. The CDR3 DNA follows: TGTGCCACCAGCTTAGGGGGAGGTCCCTATACGCAGTACTTT. The full variable domain, in which reference TRBV15 and TRBJ2-3 provide the parts outside the CDR3, is DAMVIQNPRYQVTQFGKPVTLSCSQTLNHNVMYWYQQKSSQAPKLLFHYYDKDFNNEADTPDNFQSRRPNTSFCFLDIRSPGLGDTAMYLCATSLGGGPYTQYFGPGTRLTVL.

The table lists this clonotype with a count of one. This chain links TRBV2 with TRBJ1-5, with a weak D call TRBD1 (5 bases). The end of the DNA fits TRBJ1-1 better, so the J call may be wrong. The CDR3 is made up of 15 amino acids. The germline gives CDR1 SNHLY, CDR2 FYNNEI. The DNA for the CDR3 is TGTGCCAGCAGCGTAGGGGCGGGCGCAAACACTCCAGCTTTCTTT. Translating gives CASSVGAGANTPAFF.

J is TRBJ1-1 and V is TRBV5-1; maybe TRBD1 (6 bases). The ends were cut back, 2 bases at V and 3 bases at J, with 14 bases in the middle. CDR1 is SGHRS and CDR2 is YFSETQ in the germline V gene. The CDR3 consists of 15 residues. CDR3 coding DNA: TGCGCCAGCAGCTTAGAACCCCCAGGGGACACTGAAGCTTTCTTT. The encoded protein is CASSLEPPGDTEAFF.

V usage is TRBV25-1 and J usage is TRBJ2-3, with D tentatively TRBD2 (6 bases). Trimming took off 4 bases at V and 6 bases at J, with 17 bases between the two ends. The CDR3 loop spans 15 amino acids. Germline V CDR1 and CDR2: MGHDK, SYGVNS. The CDR3 region has the DNA TGTGCCAGCAGTGCCCGAGCGGGCGCGCATGATACGCAGTATTTT. Translated, it gives CASSARAGAHDTQYF.

Regarding this clonotype: A read error is likely, as this CDR3 ends without the conserved phenylalanine or tryptophan. Because the CDR3's place on the DNA is in doubt, the DNA is left out and the CDR3 is given as listed by TCRdb. This chain links TRBV7-9 with TRBJ2-1; TRBD1, the table's D call, was not compared with the DNA. Germline loops: CDR1 SEHNR, CDR2 FQNEAQ (reference sequence). 13 amino acids form the CDR3, both terminal residues included. CDR3 residues: CASSLGSGDGEQY.

This clonotype was seen more than once but under ten times. V is TRBV4-2 and J is TRBJ2-5; D remains unclear. This CDR3 has 13 amino acids. Germline-derived CDR1 and CDR2 are LGHNA and YNFKEQ. Between the trimmed V and J ends, which lost 6 bases and 5 bases, there was a span of 13 bases. As DNA, the CDR3 is TGTGCCAGCAGTACTGGCGCTAGTGAGACCCAGTACTTC. Protein sequence: CASSTGASETQYF.

Here the CDR3 DNA reads TGTGCCAGCAGCTTAACTGTGACCGCCAACTATGGCTACTTCTTT. It yields the protein CASSLTVTANYGYFF. This chain joins TRBV7-2 and TRBJ1-1; D not certain. This CDR3 is 15 amino acids long. V was shortened by 2 bases and J by 14 bases, with 24 bases between the two germline ends. Germline V gene sequence: CDR1 SGHTA, CDR2 FQGNSA.

There are a few counts of this clonotype. As the CDR3 is not closed by the conserved phenylalanine or tryptophan, this likely results from a read error. No DNA is shown, since the ends of the CDR3 on it are uncertain; the CDR3 is the one TCRdb lists. V and J are TRBV7-8 and TRBJ2-3; the table's D gene call, TRBD1, was not cross checked with the DNA. Germline CDR1 SGHVS, CDR2 FQNEAQ. The CDR3 is 13 residues long, ends included. The CDR3 here is CASSYGPDGTALS.

Worth noting for this clonotype: The missing conserved phenylalanine or tryptophan at the end of this CDR3 makes a read error likely. No DNA is shown, since the ends of the CDR3 on it are uncertain; the CDR3 is the one TCRdb lists. This rearrangement joins TRBV9 to TRBJ2-3; TRBD2 is the table's D call, not checked against the DNA. The CDR3 adds up to 13 amino acids, both ends counted. Germline values: CDR1 SGDLS, CDR2 YYNGEE. The CDR3 loop is CASSHRGRASPGV.

This clonotype was picked up a small number of times. In this CDR3 the conserved last residue, phenylalanine or tryptophan, is missing, so a read error is likely. The DNA is omitted, as the CDR3 cannot be located on it reliably, and the CDR3 follows TCRdb's listing. This sequence joins TRBV19 and TRBJ1-6. Germline V lookup: CDR1 LNHDA, CDR2 SQIVND (reference sequence). Including both end residues, the CDR3 is 16 amino acids long. This CDR3 reads CASSIASGAYNEHLFV.

CDR3 amino acids: CASSLAGCNEQFF. The CDR3 coding sequence is TGTGCCAGCAGCTTGGCGGGCTGCAATGAGCAGTTCTTC. The chain links TRBV7-8 to TRBJ2-1; the D gene is possibly TRBD2 (5 bases). CDR1 and CDR2 from the germline V gene are SGHVS and FQNEAQ. The CDR3 length is 13 residues. V shed 3 bases and J shed 6 bases, with 9 bases lying between them.

This clonotype was counted only a few times. The chain carries TRBV29-1 and TRBJ1-2, with D maybe TRBD1 (6 bases). Trimming removed 7 bases from V and 7 bases from J, with 16 bases in between. The CDR3 spans 12 residues. Germline V gene sequence: CDR1 SQVTM, CDR2 ANQGSEA. CDR3 residues: CSGGAGGFGYTF. The CDR3 coding sequence is TGCAGCGGGGGGGCAGGAGGATTTGGCTACACCTTC.

This clonotype occurred a few times. The CDR3 DNA follows: TGTGCCAGCAGCTTTCCGAGAAGCGGCGATACGCAGTATTTT. Its translation: CASSFPRSGDTQYF. This sequence joins TRBV7-9 and TRBJ2-3; TRBD2 might be the D (5 bases). CDR3 length: 14 amino acids. The V gene lost 3 bases and the J gene lost 6 bases, with 13 bases spanning the gap. CDR1 and CDR2 (germline): SEHNR, FQNEAQ (reference sequence).

In this sample, this clonotype turned up a few times. One end of the junction varies from germline; a read error may be responsible. The V and J genes are TRBV20-1 and TRBJ2-1; 7 positions match TRBD2. CDR3 size: 15 residues. Looked up from germline, CDR1 is DFQATT and CDR2 is SNEGSKA (reference sequence). The CDR3 DNA reads as TGCAGTGCCCAACCTTCTAGCGGAGCCTACAACGAGCAGTTCTTC. Translating it yields CSAQPSSGAYNEQFF.

V gene TRBV5-1 combines with J gene TRBJ2-7; 7 bases align to TRBD1. With V trimmed by 4 bases and J by 4 bases, 5 bases remained unmatched. The length of the CDR3 is 13 residues. CDR1 is SGHRS and CDR2 is YFSETQ in the germline V gene. CDR3 protein: CASSPDRRYEQYF. The CDR3 DNA follows: TGCGCCAGCAGCCCGGACAGGAGGTACGAGCAGTACTTC.

On this clonotype itself: The missing conserved phenylalanine or tryptophan at the end of this CDR3 makes a read error likely. No DNA is shown, since the ends of the CDR3 on it are uncertain; the CDR3 is the one TCRdb lists. J is TRBJ1-2 and V is TRBV2. Per the germline V gene, CDR1 is SNHLY and CDR2 is FYNNEI. The CDR3 is 15 amino acids long, termini counted. This CDR3 is CASSERGNDNYGYRL.

Comment on this clonotype: Without the conserved terminal phenylalanine or tryptophan, this CDR3 likely stems from a read error. The DNA is left out, because the CDR3 cannot be placed on it with certainty; the CDR3 is given as TCRdb lists it. The chain employs TRBV7-2 and TRBJ2-1; the table's D call, TRBD1, has no DNA check behind it. The CDR3 is 13 residues long, ends included. Germline V lookup: CDR1 SGHTA, CDR2 FQGNSA. CDR3 sequence reads: CASSLGAYNSHLH.

The chain uses TRBV20-1 and TRBJ1-1; D possibly corresponds to TRBD1 (5 bases). Looked up from germline, CDR1 is DFQATT and CDR2 is SNEGSKA (reference sequence). The CDR3 contains 14 residues. Trimming removed 0 bases at V and 0 bases at J, with 8 bases between. CDR3 nucleotides: TGCAGTGCTAGAGAGGGAGGGGTGAACACTGAAGCTTTCTTT. It codes for CSAREGGVNTEAFF.

As regards this clonotype: The junction does not match germline at one end; this may be a read error. The V call is TRBV2, the J call TRBJ2-1; unclear D gene. CDR3 length equals 16 residues. In germline, CDR1 is SNHLY, CDR2 FYNNEI. Here the CDR3 DNA reads TGTGCCAGCAGCCAGCCGGGCGGAAACGGTCAGGATGAACAGTTCTTC. Its protein product is CASSQPGGNGQDEQFF.

This chain joins TRBV11-3 and TRBJ2-3; either TRBD1 or TRBD2 may supply D (6 bases each). V was pared by 4 bases and J by 6 bases, with 14 bases between. Germline-derived CDR1 and CDR2 are SGHNT and YENEEA. CDR3 size: 14 residues. CDR3 in amino acids: CASSYKGGADTQYF. DNA for the CDR3: TGTGCCAGCAGCTACAAGGGGGGCGCCGATACGCAGTATTTT.

As for this clonotype: At one of its ends the junction is not consistent with the germline gene, which may arise from a read error. This rearrangement joins TRBV9 to TRBJ2-7, with D possibly TRBD2 on 5 matching bases. Germline values: CDR1 SGDLS, CDR2 YYNGEE. CDR3 length: 16 amino acids. CDR3 DNA sequence: TGTGCCAGCAGCGCATTGGGTACGGCTAGCTCCCACGAGCAGTACTTC. Translated: CASSALGTASSHEQYF.

The rearrangement links TRBV5-6 to TRBJ2-5, with D maybe TRBD2 (5 bases). V lost 1 base and J lost 5, with 15 bases in between. CDR1 is SGHDT, CDR2 YYEEEE, per germline. The CDR3 loop spans 15 amino acids. The CDR3 loop is CASSLTEAFRETQYF. The CDR3 bases are TGTGCCAGCAGCTTGACGGAGGCGTTTAGGGAGACCCAGTACTTC.